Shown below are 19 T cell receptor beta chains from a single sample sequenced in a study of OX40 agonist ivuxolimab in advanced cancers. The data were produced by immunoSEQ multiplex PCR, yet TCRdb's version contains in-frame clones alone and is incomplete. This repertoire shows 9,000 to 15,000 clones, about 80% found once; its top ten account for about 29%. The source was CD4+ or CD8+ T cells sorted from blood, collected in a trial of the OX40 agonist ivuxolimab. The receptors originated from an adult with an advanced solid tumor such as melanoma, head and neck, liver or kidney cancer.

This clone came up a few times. The CDR3 spells CASSLVDRGPRYGYTF. DNA for the CDR3: TGTGCCAGCAGTTTAGTTGACAGGGGGCCGAGGTATGGCTACACCTTC. The rearrangement links TRBV28 to TRBJ1-2; 10 bases align to TRBD1. V lost 2 bases, J lost 5 bases, and 8 bases stayed unmatched. In germline, CDR1 is MDHEN, CDR2 SYDVKM. This CDR3 is 16 amino acids long.

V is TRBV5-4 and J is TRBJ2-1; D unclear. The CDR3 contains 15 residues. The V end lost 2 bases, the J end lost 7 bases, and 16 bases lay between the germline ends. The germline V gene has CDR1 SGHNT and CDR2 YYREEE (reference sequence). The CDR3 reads CASSLPDAQVNEQFF. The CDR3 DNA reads TGTGCCAGCAGCTTACCGGACGCTCAGGTGAATGAGCAGTTCTTC.

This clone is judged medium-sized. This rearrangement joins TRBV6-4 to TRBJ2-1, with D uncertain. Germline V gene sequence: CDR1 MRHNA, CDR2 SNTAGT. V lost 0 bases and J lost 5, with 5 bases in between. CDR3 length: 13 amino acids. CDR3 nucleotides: TGTGCCAGCAGTGACTCAATTCACAATGAGCAGTTCTTC. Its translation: CASSDSIHNEQFF.

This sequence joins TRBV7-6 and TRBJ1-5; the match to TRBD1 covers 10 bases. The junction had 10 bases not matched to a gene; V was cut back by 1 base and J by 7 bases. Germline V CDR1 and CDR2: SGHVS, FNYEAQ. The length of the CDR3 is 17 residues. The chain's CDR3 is CASSLGGTGVRRQPQHF. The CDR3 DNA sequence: TGTGCCAGCAGCTTAGGGGGGACAGGGGTAAGAAGGCAGCCCCAGCATTTT. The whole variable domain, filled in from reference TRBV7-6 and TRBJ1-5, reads GAGVSQSPRYKVTKRGQDVALRCDPISGHVSLYWYRQALGQGPEFLTYFNYEAQQDKSGLPNDRFSAERPEGSISTLTIQRTEQRDSAMYRCASSLGGTGVRRQPQHFGDGTRLSIL.

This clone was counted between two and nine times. The CDR3 nucleotides read TGTGCCAGCAGCTTGCGGGCGGAGGACAACTATGGCTACACCTTC. Translating it yields CASSLRAEDNYGYTF. V gene TRBV5-8 combines with J gene TRBJ1-2; D remains unclear. Between the trimmed V and J ends, which lost 1 base and 2 bases, there was a span of 12 bases. This CDR3 region has 15 residues. Germline V gene sequence: CDR1 SGHTS, CDR2 YDEGEE. The full variable domain, completed using reference TRBV5-8 and TRBJ1-2, is EAGVTQSPTHLIKTRGQQATLRCSPISGHTSVYWYQQALGLGLQFLLWYDEGEERNRGNFPPRFSGRQFPNYSSELNVNALELEDSALYLCASSLRAEDNYGYTFGSGTRLTVV.

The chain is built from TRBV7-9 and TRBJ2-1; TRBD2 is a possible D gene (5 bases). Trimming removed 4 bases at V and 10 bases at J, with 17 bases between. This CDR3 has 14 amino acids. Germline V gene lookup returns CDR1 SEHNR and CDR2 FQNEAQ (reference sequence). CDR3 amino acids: CASSSEADLGEQFF. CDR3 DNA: TGTGCCAGCAGCTCCGAAGCGGATTTGGGCGAGCAGTTCTTC. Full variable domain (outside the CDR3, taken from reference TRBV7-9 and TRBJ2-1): DTGVSQNPRHKITKRGQNVTFRCDPISEHNRLYWYRQTLGQGPEFLTYFQNEAQLEKSRLLSDRFSAERPKGSFSTLEIQRTEQGDSAMYLCASSSEADLGEQFFGPGTRLTVL.

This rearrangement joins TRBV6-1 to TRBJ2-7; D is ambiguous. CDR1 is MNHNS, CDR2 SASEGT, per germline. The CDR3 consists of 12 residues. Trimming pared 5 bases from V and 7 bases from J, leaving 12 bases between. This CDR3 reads CASSNGPREQYV. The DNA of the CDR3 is TGTGCCAGCAGTAATGGGCCAAGAGAGCAGTACGTC.

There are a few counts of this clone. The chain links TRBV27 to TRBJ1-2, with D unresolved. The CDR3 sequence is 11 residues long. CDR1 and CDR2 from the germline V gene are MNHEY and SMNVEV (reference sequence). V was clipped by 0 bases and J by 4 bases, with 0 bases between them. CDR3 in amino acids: CASSLSYGYTF. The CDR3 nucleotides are TGTGCCAGCAGTTTATCCTATGGCTACACCTTC.

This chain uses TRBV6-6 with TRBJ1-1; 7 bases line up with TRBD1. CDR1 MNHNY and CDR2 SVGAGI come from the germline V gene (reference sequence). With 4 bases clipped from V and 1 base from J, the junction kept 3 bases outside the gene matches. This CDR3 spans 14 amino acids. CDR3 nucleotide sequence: TGTGCCAGCAGTTTTGGGACAGCGAACACTGAAGCTTTCTTT. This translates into CASSFGTANTEAFF.

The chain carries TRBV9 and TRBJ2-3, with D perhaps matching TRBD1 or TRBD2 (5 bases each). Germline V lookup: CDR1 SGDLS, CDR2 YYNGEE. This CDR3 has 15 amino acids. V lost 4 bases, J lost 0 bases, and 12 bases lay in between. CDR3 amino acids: CASSPGPTSTDTQYF. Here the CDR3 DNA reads TGTGCCAGCAGCCCGGGACCGACTAGCACAGATACGCAGTATTTT.

This CDR3 reads CAWSVGQGHNEQFF. The CDR3 DNA follows: TGTGCCTGGAGTGTAGGGCAGGGGCACAATGAGCAGTTCTTC. J is TRBJ2-1 and V is TRBV30; D is perhaps TRBD1 (6 bases). CDR1 and CDR2 from the germline V gene are GTSNPN and SVGIG (reference sequence). This CDR3 has 14 amino acids. V was cut by 0 bases and J by 5 bases, with 11 bases left in between. Full variable domain (outside the CDR3, taken from reference TRBV30 and TRBJ2-1): SQTIHQWPATLVQPVGSPLSLECTVEGTSNPNLYWYRQAAGRGLQLLFYSVGIGQISSEVPQNLSASRPQDRQFILSSKKLLLSDSGFYLCAWSVGQGHNEQFFGPGTRLTVL.

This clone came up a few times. The CDR3 loop is CASMPRVGNTIYF. The CDR3 region has the DNA TGTGCCAGTATGCCCAGGGTAGGAAACACCATATATTTT. The chain has TRBV19 and TRBJ1-3; the D gene is possibly TRBD1 (5 bases). From germline, CDR1 is LNHDA and CDR2 SQIVND (reference sequence). CDR3 length equals 13 residues. V lost 7 bases and J 4 bases, leaving 11 bases between the germline ends.

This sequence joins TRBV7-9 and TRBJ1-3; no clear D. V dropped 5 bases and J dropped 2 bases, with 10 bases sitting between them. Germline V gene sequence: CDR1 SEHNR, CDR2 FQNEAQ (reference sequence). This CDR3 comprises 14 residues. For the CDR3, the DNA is TGTGCCAGCAGCCCAGAGGCGCCTGGAAACACCATATATTTT. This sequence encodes CASSPEAPGNTIYF.

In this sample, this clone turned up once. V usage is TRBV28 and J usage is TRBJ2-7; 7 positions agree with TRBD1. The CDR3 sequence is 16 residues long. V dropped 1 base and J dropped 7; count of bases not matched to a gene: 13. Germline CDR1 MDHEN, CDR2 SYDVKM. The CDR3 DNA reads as TGTGCCAGCAGTTTATTGGTAGGGGGCGCAGGTCGGGAGCAGTACTTC. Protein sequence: CASSLLVGGAGREQYF.

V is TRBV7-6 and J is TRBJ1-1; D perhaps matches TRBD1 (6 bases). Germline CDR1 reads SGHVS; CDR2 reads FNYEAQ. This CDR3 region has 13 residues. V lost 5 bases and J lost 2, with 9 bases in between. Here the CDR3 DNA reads TGTGCCAGCAGCCAGGGGCCTAACACTGAAGCTTTCTTT. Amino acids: CASSQGPNTEAFF.

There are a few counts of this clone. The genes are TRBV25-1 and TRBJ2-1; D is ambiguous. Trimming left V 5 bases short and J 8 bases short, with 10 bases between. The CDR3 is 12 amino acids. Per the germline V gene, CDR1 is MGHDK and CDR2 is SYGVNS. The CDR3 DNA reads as TGTGCCAGCAGTCTGGCCCTAGATGAGCAGTTCTTC. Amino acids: CASSLALDEQFF.

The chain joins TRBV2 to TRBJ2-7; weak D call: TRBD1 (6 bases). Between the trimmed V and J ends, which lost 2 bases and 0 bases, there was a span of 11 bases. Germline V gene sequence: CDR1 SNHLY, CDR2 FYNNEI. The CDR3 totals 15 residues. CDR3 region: CASSEHRDNSYEQYF. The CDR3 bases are TGTGCCAGCAGTGAACACCGGGACAACTCCTACGAGCAGTACTTC.

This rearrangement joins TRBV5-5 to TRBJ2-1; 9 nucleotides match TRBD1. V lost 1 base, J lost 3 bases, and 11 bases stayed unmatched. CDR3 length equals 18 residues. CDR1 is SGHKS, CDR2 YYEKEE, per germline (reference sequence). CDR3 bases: TGTGCCAGCAGCTTGCTGCCCCAGACAGGGGGTTTCTACAATGAGCAGTTCTTC. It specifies CASSLLPQTGGFYNEQFF.

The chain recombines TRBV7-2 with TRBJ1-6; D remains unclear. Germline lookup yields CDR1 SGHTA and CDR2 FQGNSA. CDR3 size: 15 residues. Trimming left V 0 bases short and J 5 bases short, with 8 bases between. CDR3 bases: TGTGCCAGCAGCTTAGCGGCGCCTGATAATTCACCCCTCCACTTT. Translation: CASSLAAPDNSPLHF.